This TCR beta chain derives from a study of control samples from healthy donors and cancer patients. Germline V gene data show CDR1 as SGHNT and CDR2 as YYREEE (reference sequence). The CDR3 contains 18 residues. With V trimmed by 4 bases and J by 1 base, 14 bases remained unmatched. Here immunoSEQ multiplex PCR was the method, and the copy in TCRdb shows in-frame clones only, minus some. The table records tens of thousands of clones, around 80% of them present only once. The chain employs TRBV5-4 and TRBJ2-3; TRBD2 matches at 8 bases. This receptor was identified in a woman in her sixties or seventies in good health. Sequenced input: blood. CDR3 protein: CASSLISGFSGGTDTQYF. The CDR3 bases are TGTGCCAGCAGCCTCATTTCGGGATTTAGCGGGGGCACAGATACGCAGTATTTT.